The TCR beta chain under discussion was sequenced for a study of T cells in localized non-small cell lung cancer. Germline CDR1 is LNHNV and CDR2 is YYDKDF (reference sequence). The germline V and J ends were trimmed by 0 bases and 6 bases, with 8 bases remaining between them. The CDR3 runs to 14 residues. Overall study findings and caveats: Highest T cell clonality was seen in uninvolved adjacent lung, surpassing that measured in tumor. Out of the top 100 tumor clones, a median around 57 were seen in adjacent lung.

Only in-frame clones appear in the TCRdb table, and some are missing; sequencing was by immunoSEQ multiplex PCR. Counted here are around 45,000 clones, more than 85% occurring once; the ten biggest clones make up 2% to 3%. This clone occurred a few times. The antigen is undetermined. The TCR comes from a man between 40 and 70 years old with stage II lung adenocarcinoma. Source: PBMCs, taken before any cancer treatment. The rearrangement uses TRBV15 and TRBJ2-2; perhaps TRBD2 as D (6 bases). The CDR3 sequence: CATSRDGGAGELFF. The CDR3 nucleotides read TGTGCCACCAGCAGAGATGGAGGGGCCGGGGAGCTGTTTTTT.